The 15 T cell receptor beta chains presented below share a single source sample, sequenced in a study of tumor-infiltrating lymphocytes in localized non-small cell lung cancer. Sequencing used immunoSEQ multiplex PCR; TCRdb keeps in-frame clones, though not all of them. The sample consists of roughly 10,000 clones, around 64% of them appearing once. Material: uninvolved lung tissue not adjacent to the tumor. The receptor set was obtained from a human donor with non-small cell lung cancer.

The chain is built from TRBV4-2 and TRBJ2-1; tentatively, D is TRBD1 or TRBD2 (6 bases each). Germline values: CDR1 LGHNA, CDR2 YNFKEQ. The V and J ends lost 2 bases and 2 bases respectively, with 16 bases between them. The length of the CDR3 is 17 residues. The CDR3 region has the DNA TGTGCCAGCAGCCAAAGAGCAGAGGGGGGCGCCTACAATGAGCAGTTCTTC. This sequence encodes CASSQRAEGGAYNEQFF.

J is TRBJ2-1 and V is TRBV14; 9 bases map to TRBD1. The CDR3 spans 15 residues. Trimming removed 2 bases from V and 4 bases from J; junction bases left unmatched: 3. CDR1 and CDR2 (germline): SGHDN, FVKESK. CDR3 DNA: TGTGCCAGCAGCCAACGGGACAGGGCTTACAATGAGCAGTTCTTC. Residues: CASSQRDRAYNEQFF.

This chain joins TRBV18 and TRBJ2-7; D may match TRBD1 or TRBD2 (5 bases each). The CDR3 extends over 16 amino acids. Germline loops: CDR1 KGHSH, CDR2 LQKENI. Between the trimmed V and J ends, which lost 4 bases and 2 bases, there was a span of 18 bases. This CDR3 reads CASSRVPGRGAYEQYF. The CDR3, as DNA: TGTGCCAGCTCACGAGTTCCGGGACGAGGGGCCTACGAGCAGTACTTC. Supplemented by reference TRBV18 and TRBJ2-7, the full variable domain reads NAGVMQNPRHLVRRRGQEARLRCSPMKGHSHVYWYRQLPEEGLKFMVYLQKENIIDESGMPKERFSAEFPKEGPSILRIQQVVRGDSAAYFCASSRVPGRGAYEQYFGPGTRLTVT.

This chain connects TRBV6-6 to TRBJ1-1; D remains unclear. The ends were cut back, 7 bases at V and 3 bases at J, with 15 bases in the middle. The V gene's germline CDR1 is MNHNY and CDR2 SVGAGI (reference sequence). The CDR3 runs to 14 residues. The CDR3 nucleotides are TGTGCCAGCAAGGAGGTGTTAGGGTACACTGAAGCTTTCTTT. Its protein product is CASKEVLGYTEAFF.

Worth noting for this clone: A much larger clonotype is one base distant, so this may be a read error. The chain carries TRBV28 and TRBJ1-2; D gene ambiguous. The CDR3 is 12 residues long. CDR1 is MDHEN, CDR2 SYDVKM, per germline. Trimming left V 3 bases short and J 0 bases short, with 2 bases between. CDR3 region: CASSFTNYGYTF. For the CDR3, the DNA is TGTGCCAGCAGTTTCACTAACTATGGCTACACCTTC.

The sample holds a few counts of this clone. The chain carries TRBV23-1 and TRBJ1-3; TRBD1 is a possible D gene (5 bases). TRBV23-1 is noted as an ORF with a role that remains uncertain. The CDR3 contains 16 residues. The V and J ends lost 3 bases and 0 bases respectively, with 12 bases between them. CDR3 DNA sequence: TGCGCCAGCAGTCACCCGGGGACGGTCTCTGGAAACACCATATATTTT. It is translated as CASSHPGTVSGNTIYF.

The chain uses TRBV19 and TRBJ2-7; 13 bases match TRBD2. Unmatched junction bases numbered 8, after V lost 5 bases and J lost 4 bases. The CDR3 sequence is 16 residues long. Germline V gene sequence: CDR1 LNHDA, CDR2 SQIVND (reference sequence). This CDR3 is CASSGSAGLAGYEQYF. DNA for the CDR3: TGTGCCAGTAGTGGGAGTGCGGGACTAGCGGGGTACGAGCAGTACTTC.

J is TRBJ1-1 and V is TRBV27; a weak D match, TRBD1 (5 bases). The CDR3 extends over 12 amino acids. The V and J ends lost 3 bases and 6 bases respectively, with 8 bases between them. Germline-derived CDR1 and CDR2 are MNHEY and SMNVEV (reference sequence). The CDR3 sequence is CASSFPGAEAFF. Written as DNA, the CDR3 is TGTGCCAGCAGTTTCCCGGGGGCTGAAGCTTTCTTT.

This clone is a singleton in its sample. CDR3 region: CASRIQGLETDTQYF. In nucleotides, the CDR3 is TGTGCCAGCAGGATACAGGGATTGGAGACAGATACGCAGTATTTT. This sequence joins TRBV2 and TRBJ2-3; D might be TRBD1 (6 bases). The CDR3 length is 15 residues. CDR1 and CDR2 (germline): SNHLY, FYNNEI. V lost 6 bases to trimming and J lost 3 bases, with 16 bases between them.

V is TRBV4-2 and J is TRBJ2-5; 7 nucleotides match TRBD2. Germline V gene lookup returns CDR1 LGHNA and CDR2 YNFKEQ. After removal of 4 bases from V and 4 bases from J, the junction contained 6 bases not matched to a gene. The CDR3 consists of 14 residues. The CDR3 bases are TGTGCCAGCAGCCCTAGATCGGGGGGAGAGACCCAGTACTTC. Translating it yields CASSPRSGGETQYF.

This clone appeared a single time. CDR3 sequence (DNA): TGTGCCACCAGCATAGGGGGAGGGGCAGAGACCCAGTACTTC. Translating gives CATSIGGGAETQYF. The V call is TRBV15, the J call TRBJ2-5; the D gene is possibly TRBD2 (7 bases). The CDR3 extends over 14 amino acids. The V end was cut by 4 bases, the J end by 4 bases, with 13 bases between. Germline V gives CDR1 LNHNV, CDR2 YYDKDF (reference sequence).

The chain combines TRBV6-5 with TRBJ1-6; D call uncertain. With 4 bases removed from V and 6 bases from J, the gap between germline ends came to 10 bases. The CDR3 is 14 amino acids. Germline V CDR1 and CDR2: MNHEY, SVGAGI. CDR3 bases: TGTGCCAGCAGTTCCGAGGCGGGTAATTCACCCCTCCACTTT. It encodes CASSSEAGNSPLHF.

CDR3 DNA sequence: TGTGCCAGCAGCCATCTCTCTGGGCGAGGGACAGGTAACTATGGCTACACCTTC. It translates to CASSHLSGRGTGNYGYTF. V is TRBV4-2 and J is TRBJ1-2; TRBD1 matches at 8 bases. This CDR3 contains 18 residues. The J segment lost 1 base and the V segment lost 3 bases, leaving 13 bases of the junction unmatched. Germline CDR1 reads LGHNA; CDR2 reads YNFKEQ.

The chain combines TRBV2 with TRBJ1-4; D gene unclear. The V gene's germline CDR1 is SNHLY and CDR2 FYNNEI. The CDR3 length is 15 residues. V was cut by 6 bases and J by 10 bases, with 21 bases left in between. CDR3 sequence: CASSLLTVTGGKLFF. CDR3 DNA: TGTGCCAGCAGCCTATTGACTGTGACCGGTGGAAAACTGTTTTTT. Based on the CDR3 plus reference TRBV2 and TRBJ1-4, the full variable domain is EPEVTQTPSHQVTQMGQEVILRCVPISNHLYFYWYRQILGQKVEFLVSFYNNEISEKSEIFDDQFSVERPDGSNFTLKIRSTKLEDSAMYFCASSLLTVTGGKLFFGSGTQLSVL.

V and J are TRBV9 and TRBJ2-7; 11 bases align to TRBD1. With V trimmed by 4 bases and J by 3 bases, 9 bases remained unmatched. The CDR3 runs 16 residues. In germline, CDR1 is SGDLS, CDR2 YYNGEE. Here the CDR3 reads CASSLTGTGGIYEQYF. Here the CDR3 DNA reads TGTGCCAGCAGCTTAACCGGGACAGGGGGAATCTACGAGCAGTACTTC.